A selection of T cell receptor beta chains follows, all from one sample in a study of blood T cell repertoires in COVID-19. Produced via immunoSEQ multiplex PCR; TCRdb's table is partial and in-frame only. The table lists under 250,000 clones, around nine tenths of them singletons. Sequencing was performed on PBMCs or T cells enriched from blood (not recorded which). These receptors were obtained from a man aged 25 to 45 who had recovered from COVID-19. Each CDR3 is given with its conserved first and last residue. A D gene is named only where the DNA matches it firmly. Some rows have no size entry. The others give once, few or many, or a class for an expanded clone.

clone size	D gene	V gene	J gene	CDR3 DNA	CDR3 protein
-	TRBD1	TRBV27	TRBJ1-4	TGTGCCAGCAGTTCGGGACAGGGAGCCGTCGGTGAAAAACTGTTTTTT	CASSSGQGAVGEKLFF
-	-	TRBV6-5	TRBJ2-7	TGTGCCAGCCGAAGCCGGCGGCGGGACGCCTACGAGCAGTACTTC	CASRSRRRDAYEQYF
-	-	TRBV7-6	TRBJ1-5	TGTGCCAGCATAGACGTCAGGGAGGTCAATCAGCCCCAGCATTTT	CASIDVREVNQPQHF
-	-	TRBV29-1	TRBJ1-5	TGCAGCGTTGAACTAGGGGGAGATCAGCCCCAGCATTTT	CSVELGGDQPQHF
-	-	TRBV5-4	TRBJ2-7	TGTGCCAGCAGCTTGAGGCTAGGTCAGGGAAGCGAGCAGTACTTC	CASSLRLGQGSEQYF
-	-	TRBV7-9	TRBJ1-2	TGTGCCAGCAGCTTCCCCGGGACAACCTATGGCTACACCTTC	CASSFPGTTYGYTF
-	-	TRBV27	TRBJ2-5	TGTGCCAGCAGTTTATTCGGGGTCCAGTACTTC	CASSLFGVQYF
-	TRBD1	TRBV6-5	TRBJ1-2	TGTGCCAGCACTACAGGGGGCGGACGTTATGGCTACACCTTC	CASTTGGGRYGYTF
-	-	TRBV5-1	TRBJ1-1	TGCGCCAGCAGCTTAAAAGCAGGGTCGAACACTGAAGCTTTCTTT	CASSLKAGSNTEAFF
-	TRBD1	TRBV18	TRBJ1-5	TGTGCCAGCTCACGGGGAACAGGGGCCCTCAATCAGCCCCAGCATTTT	CASSRGTGALNQPQHF
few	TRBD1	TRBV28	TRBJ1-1	TGTGCCAGCAGTCCCCCCCCGGGACAGGGGGCGCATACTGAAGCTTTCTTT	CASSPPPGQGAHTEAFF
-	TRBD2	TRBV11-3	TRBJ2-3	TGTGCCAGCAGCTTAGCGGGGGGTCGCGCCCGCACAGATACGCAGTATTTT	CASSLAGGRARTDTQYF
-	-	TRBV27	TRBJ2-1	TGTGCCAGCAGTTTATCTGTAGGACTTCCCTACAATGAGCAGTTCTTC	CASSLSVGLPYNEQFF
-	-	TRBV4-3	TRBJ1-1	TGCGCCAGCAGCCCTAAACAAGGGGGCACTGAAGCTTTCTTT	CASSPKQGGTEAFF
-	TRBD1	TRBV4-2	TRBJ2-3	TGTGCCAGCAGCCCTATCGGACAGGGGAGGGTCACAGATACGCAGTATTTT	CASSPIGQGRVTDTQYF
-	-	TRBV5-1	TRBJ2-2	TGCGCCAGCAGCTTCCCACTAGACACCGGGGAGCTGTTTTTT	CASSFPLDTGELFF
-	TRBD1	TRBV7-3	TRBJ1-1	TGTGCCAGCAGCCCTGGGACAGCCAGAGAAGCTTTCTTT	CASSPGTAREAFF
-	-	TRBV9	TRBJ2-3	TGTGCCAGCAGCCCAAGAGTGAGGGAGGGGGGCACAGATACGCAGTATTTT	CASSPRVREGGTDTQYF
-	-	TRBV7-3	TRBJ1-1	TGTGCCAGCAGCACTCAGGGTGGCACTGAAGCTTTCTTT	CASSTQGGTEAFF
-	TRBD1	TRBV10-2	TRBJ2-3	TGCGCCAGCCGATACGACAGGGCCGATACGCAGTATTTT	CASRYDRADTQYF
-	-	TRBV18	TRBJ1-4	TGTGCCAGCTCATCCAGCGCTATGAGAGAAAAACTGTTTTTT	CASSSSAMREKLFF
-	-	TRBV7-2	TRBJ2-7	TGTGCCAGCAGCTTAGGGGCCATTATCTACGAGCAGTACTTC	CASSLGAIIYEQYF
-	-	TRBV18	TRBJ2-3	TGTGCCAGCTCACCGGGGCAGGCATCCCGGCTCCCAGCTTTCACAGATACGCAGTATTTT	CASSPGQASRLPAFTDTQYF
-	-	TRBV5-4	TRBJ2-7	TGTGCCAGCAGCTTACAGGGAGACGAGCAGTACTTC	CASSLQGDEQYF
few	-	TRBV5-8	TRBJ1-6	TGTGCCAGCCCTCGTCAGGGAATCCATAATTCACCCCTCCACTTT	CASPRQGIHNSPLHF
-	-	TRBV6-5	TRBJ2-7	TGTGCCAGCAGTTACTCGACCCCAGGGTTCTCCTACGAGCAGTACTTC	CASSYSTPGFSYEQYF
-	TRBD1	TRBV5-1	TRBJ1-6	TGCGCCAGCAGCCCAGATTGGGACAGGGTTGGGGATTCACCCCTCCACTTT	CASSPDWDRVGDSPLHF
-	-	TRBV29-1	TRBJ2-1	TGCAGCGTTGAAGATCTCGGACTGATTAATGAGCAGTTCTTC	CSVEDLGLINEQFF
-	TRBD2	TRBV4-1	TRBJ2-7	TGCGCCAGCAGCCATCTAGCGGGAGGGGGGGAGCAGTACTTC	CASSHLAGGGEQYF
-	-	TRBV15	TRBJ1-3	TGTGCCACCAGCAGAGATACCGGGTCTGGAAACACCATATATTTT	CATSRDTGSGNTIYF
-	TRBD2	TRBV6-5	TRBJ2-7	TGTGCCAGCAGTTACGGAGCTAGCGGAGGCCACGAGCAGTACTTC	CASSYGASGGHEQYF
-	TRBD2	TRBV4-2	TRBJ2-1	TGTGCCAGCAGCCACTCCAAAGGGGCTAGCGGGAAGGCCAATGAGCAGTTCTTC	CASSHSKGASGKANEQFF
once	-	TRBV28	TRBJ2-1	TGTGCCAGCAGGGGGGCGGGCGGTTACAATGAGCAGTTCTTC	CASRGAGGYNEQFF
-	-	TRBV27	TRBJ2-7	TGTGCCAGCAGTTTGGTCAGCTCCTACGAGCAGTACTTC	CASSLVSSYEQYF
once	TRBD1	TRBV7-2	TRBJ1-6	TGTGCCAGCAGGGATCCGGGACAGAATTCACCCCTCCACTTT	CASRDPGQNSPLHF
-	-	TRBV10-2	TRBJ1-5	TGCGCCAGCAGTGAGACAGGGACGGGTTTTAGCAATCAGCCCCAGCATTTT	CASSETGTGFSNQPQHF
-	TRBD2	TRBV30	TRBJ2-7	TGTGCCTGGGGGGGCGGACTAGCGGGAGCTAACTCCTACGAGCAGTACTTC	CAWGGGLAGANSYEQYF
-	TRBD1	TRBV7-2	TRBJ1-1	TGTGCCAGCAGCTCCCCACCGGGACAGGGTTTCTCTGAAGCTTTCTTT	CASSSPPGQGFSEAFF
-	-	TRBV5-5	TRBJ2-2	TGTGCCAGCAGCAAGCTGACAGGGCGGGGAGGTAGAAACACCGGGGAGCTGTTTTTT	CASSKLTGRGGRNTGELFF
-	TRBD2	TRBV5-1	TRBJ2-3	TGCGCCAGCAGCTTTGGTAGCGGGGGGGCTCAGCAAGATACGCAGTATTTT	CASSFGSGGAQQDTQYF
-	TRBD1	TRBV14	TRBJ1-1	TGTGCCAGCAGCCAAGAAGGCAGGGGGCAGGAAGCTTTCTTT	CASSQEGRGQEAFF
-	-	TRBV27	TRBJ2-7	TGTGCCAGCAGTTCGACGGGTAGCTCCTACGAGCAGTACTTC	CASSSTGSSYEQYF
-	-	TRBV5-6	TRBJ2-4	TGTGCCAGCAGCCTGGTGAGAAACATTCAGTACTTC	CASSLVRNIQYF
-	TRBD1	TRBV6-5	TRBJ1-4	TGTGCCAGCAGGGACGGGACAGGGGGTGAAAAACTGTTTTTT	CASRDGTGGEKLFF
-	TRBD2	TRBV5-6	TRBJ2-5	TGTGCCAGCAGCATAGTAGCGGGAGAGACCCAGTACTTC	CASSIVAGETQYF
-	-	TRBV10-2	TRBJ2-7	TGCGCCAGCAGTGAAGCGGGCGACAGAGACTTCGGCGAGCAGTACTTC	CASSEAGDRDFGEQYF
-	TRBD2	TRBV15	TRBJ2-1	TGTGCCACCATGGCGGGAGGGGAGAGTAATGAGCAGTTCTTC	CATMAGGESNEQFF
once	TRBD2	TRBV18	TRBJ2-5	TGTGCCAGCTCAACCCTCACTAGCGGGAGTTTGCAAGAGACCCAGTACTTC	CASSTLTSGSLQETQYF
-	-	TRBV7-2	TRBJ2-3	TGTGCCAGCGGGGTGGCGGGGGCCACAGATACGCAGTATTTT	CASGVAGATDTQYF
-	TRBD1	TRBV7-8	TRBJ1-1	TGTGCCAGCAGCCAATACAGGGGGCGGACGGACACTGAAGCTTTCTTT	CASSQYRGRTDTEAFF
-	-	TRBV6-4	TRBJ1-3	TGTGCCAGCAGTGACTCGAGGGACAAAATTTCTGGAAACACCATATATTTT	CASSDSRDKISGNTIYF
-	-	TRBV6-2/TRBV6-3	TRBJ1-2	TGTGCCAGCAGTTTCCAGGGAAACTATGGCTACACCTTC	CASSFQGNYGYTF
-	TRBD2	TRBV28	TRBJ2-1	TGTGCCAGCAGTTTATGGGGACTGGGACTAGCGGGAAATGAGCAGTTCTTC	CASSLWGLGLAGNEQFF
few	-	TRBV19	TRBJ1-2	TGTGCCAGTAGTATCAAGGTCCCGGGGTATGGCTACACCTTC	CASSIKVPGYGYTF
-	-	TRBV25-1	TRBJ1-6	TGTGCCAGCACCCAGTCGGAGGGCTATAATTCACCCCTCCACTTT	CASTQSEGYNSPLHF